The clone carrying this T cell receptor (beta chain) has only a few counts. The antigen is not known. The CDR3 does not end in the conserved phenylalanine or tryptophan, so this is likely a read error. This sample is drawn from a study of blood T cells in healthy people across ages. General study findings and limits: What prevented conclusive comparison of naive and antigen-experienced cells was that PBMCs were unsorted.

Using a J-beta primer mix together with a sample-barcoded 5' primer, a second PCR was run for roughly 6 to 11 cycles. One entry per CDR3 protein, called by TCRdb with MiXCR from the 5' RACE reads. This table holds roughly 800,000 distinct CDR3 sequences, roughly 25% found once. Germline assignment: CDR1 KGHSH and CDR2 LQKENI. V was shortened by 3 bases and J by 2 bases, with 7 bases between the two germline ends. This CDR3 is 13 amino acids long. Separately, the same data were catalogued under a study of T cells of mothers and their children. According to that study: Reads obtained per mother exceeded 8.5 million TCR beta CDR3 reads, with some 3 million obtained per child.

This chain links TRBV18 with TRBJ1-1; D unresolved. The receptor was isolated from a boy younger than 18 in good health. Specimen: blood. The CDR3 loop reads CASSPRENTEAFS. The CDR3 DNA is TGTGCCAGCTCACCGCGGGAAAACACTGAAGCTTTCTCT.